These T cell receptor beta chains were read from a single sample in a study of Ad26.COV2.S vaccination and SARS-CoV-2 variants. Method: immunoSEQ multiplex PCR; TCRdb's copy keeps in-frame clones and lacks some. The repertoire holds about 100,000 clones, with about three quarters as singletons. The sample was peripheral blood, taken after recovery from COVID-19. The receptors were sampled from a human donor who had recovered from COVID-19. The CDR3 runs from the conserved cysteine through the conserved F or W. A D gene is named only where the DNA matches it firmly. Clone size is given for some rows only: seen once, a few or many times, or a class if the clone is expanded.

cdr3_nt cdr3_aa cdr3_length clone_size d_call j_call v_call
TGTGCCAGCAGTTACGAAGGCCTCCTAGCGGGGGGGGTCGCCTACAATGAGCAGTTCTTC CASSYEGLLAGGVAYNEQFF 20 . TRBD2 TRBJ2-1 TRBV6-2/TRBV6-3
TGTGCCAGCAGCCGGCGTAGCGGGGTCACCTACGAGCAGTACTTC CASSRRSGVTYEQYF 15 . TRBD2 TRBJ2-7 TRBV5-4
TGTGCCAGCAGCCCTCAGGACACAGATACGCAGTATTTT CASSPQDTDTQYF 13 . . TRBJ2-3 TRBV28
TGTGCCAGCAGCTTGGCTTCTGTCCGTTCCGCTAGCACAGATACGCAGTATTTT CASSLASVRSASTDTQYF 18 . . TRBJ2-3 TRBV5-4
TGTGCCAGCAGCCAAGAAGCGAGCGGGGGGGCCGCCGGGGAGCTGTTTTTT CASSQEASGGAAGELFF 17 once TRBD2 TRBJ2-2 TRBV4-2
TGCGCCACCTCGGGGGGAGGTGAAGCTTTCTTT CATSGGGEAFF 11 . . TRBJ1-1 TRBV5-1
TGCGCCAGCCTACCGGGGTATCCTTTCACAGATACGCAGTATTTT CASLPGYPFTDTQYF 15 . . TRBJ2-3 TRBV5-1
TGTGCCAGCAGCTTCCGCGGGGGGGCGTACGAGCAGTACTTC CASSFRGGAYEQYF 14 . TRBD2 TRBJ2-7 TRBV7-2
TGTGCCAGCAGTTTCGCGACAGGGGCTAACAATGAGCAGTTCTTC CASSFATGANNEQFF 15 . TRBD1 TRBJ2-1 TRBV28
TGCGCCAGCAGCTTGGGGGGGGGACCCTACAATGAGCAGTTCTTC CASSLGGGPYNEQFF 15 . TRBD2 TRBJ2-1 TRBV5-1
TGTGCCAGCAGCCCGACAGCGATGAACACTGAAGCTTTCTTT CASSPTAMNTEAFF 14 medium-sized . TRBJ1-1 TRBV7-9
TGTGCCAGCAAGCAGGGTGAAAACACCGGGGAGCTGTTTTTT CASKQGENTGELFF 14 . . TRBJ2-2 TRBV2
TGTGCCAGCAGCGTAGATGGGAATTCACCCCTCCACTTT CASSVDGNSPLHF 13 . . TRBJ1-6 TRBV9
TGTGCCAGCAGCAGGATGGCGGGGACGCCCCAGCATTTT CASSRMAGTPQHF 13 . . TRBJ1-5 TRBV7-9
TGTGCCAGCAGTTACCTAGCGGAAGAGACCCAGTACTTC CASSYLAEETQYF 13 . TRBD2 TRBJ2-5 TRBV6-2/TRBV6-3
TGTGCCAGCAGCAACCCTAGTAACCCTGAGCAGTTCTTC CASSNPSNPEQFF 13 once . TRBJ2-1 TRBV7-3
TGTGCCAGCAGCCAACGACTAGCGGGGGGGTCAGATACGCAGTATTTT CASSQRLAGGSDTQYF 16 . TRBD2 TRBJ2-3 TRBV3-1/TRBV3-2
TGTGCCAGCACCCCCCGGCGGGGAGCGAACACCGGGGAGCTGTTTTTT CASTPRRGANTGELFF 16 . . TRBJ2-2 TRBV2
TGTGCCAGCAGCCAAAAAGGGGGTTCGGGGGCCAACGTCCTGACTTTC CASSQKGGSGANVLTF 16 . . TRBJ2-6 TRBV3-1/TRBV3-2
TGTGCCAGCAGTTACTCGACGAATGAGCAGTTCTTC CASSYSTNEQFF 12 . . TRBJ2-1 TRBV6-2/TRBV6-3
TGTGCCACCAGTGATCCATGGAAAGGGCCAAGTTCAAATGAGCAGTTCTTC CATSDPWKGPSSNEQFF 17 . . TRBJ2-1 TRBV24-1
TGTGCCAGCAGTTTAGGGGGGAGGTTTTATGGCTACACCTTC CASSLGGRFYGYTF 14 few . TRBJ1-2 TRBV27
TGCAGTGCTAGTCGGGCTAGCGGGGGGGCCGCCGGCTCCTACGAGCAGTACTTC CSASRASGGAAGSYEQYF 18 . TRBD2 TRBJ2-7 TRBV20-1
TGTGCCAGCCGCCCCCCGGGGGGGCGAATTACCGGGGAGCTGTTTTTT CASRPPGGRITGELFF 16 . TRBD2 TRBJ2-2 TRBV6-6
TGTGCCAGCAGCGGAAGGGACAACAATGAGCAGTTCTTC CASSGRDNNEQFF 13 . . TRBJ2-1 TRBV9
TGTGCCAGCTCACAGGGGGCTAATGAAAAACTGTTTTTT CASSQGANEKLFF 13 . . TRBJ1-4 TRBV18
TGTGCCGTTAGGACAGGGGCTAACACCGGGGAGCTGTTTTTT CAVRTGANTGELFF 14 . TRBD1 TRBJ2-2 TRBV19
TGCAGCGTTGACAGGGGCAGCGGGCCCTACAATGAGCAGTTCTTC CSVDRGSGPYNEQFF 15 . . TRBJ2-1 TRBV29-1
TGTGCCAGCAGGGGCAGGGCGGACACCGGGGAGCTGTTTTTT CASRGRADTGELFF 14 . . TRBJ2-2 TRBV5-4
TGTGCCAGTACGAGGAAGGGTGGCGGGGAGCTGTTTTTT CASTRKGGGELFF 13 . . TRBJ2-2 TRBV19
TGTGCCAGCAGGAATATTCCGGGACCACATCAGTTCTTC CASRNIPGPHQFF 13 . . TRBJ2-1 TRBV27
TGCGCCAGCAGCCAAGCCAGTACCGGGGAGCTGTTTTTT CASSQASTGELFF 13 . . TRBJ2-2 TRBV4-3
TGTGCCAGCAGTTTAGTCAGACATCAGCCCCAGCATTTT CASSLVRHQPQHF 13 few . TRBJ1-5 TRBV28
TGTGCCAGCAGTTCAAGCTCCTACGAGCAGTACTTC CASSSSSYEQYF 12 . . TRBJ2-7 TRBV6-2/TRBV6-3
TGTGCCAGCAGTGGGGGGCTGGGCAATCAGCCCCAGCATTTT CASSGGLGNQPQHF 14 . . TRBJ1-5 TRBV28
TGTGCCAGCAGCCCGACAGGGGTTGACTACAATGAGCAGTTCTTC CASSPTGVDYNEQFF 15 . TRBD1 TRBJ2-1 TRBV4-2
TGTGCCAGCAGTTACGAACAGTCCTACGAGCAGTACTTC CASSYEQSYEQYF 13 . . TRBJ2-7 TRBV6-2/TRBV6-3
TGTGCCAGCAGCCACTATCAGGGATACACTGAAGCTTTCTTT CASSHYQGYTEAFF 14 . . TRBJ1-1 TRBV3-1/TRBV3-2
TGTGCCAGCAGCACAGGGGCGGTCAATAGCAATCAGCCCCAGCATTTT CASSTGAVNSNQPQHF 16 . TRBD1 TRBJ1-5 TRBV7-9
TGTGCCAGCAGTTCACCAGTGGGACTAGCGGAGACCCAGTACTTC CASSSPVGLAETQYF 15 . TRBD2 TRBJ2-5 TRBV28
TGCGCCAGCAGCCAAACTTACCCCCAGGTTGAAGCTTTCTTT CASSQTYPQVEAFF 14 once . TRBJ1-1 TRBV4-3
TGTGCCAGCAGCTTGGGGGGGGACCGCTCATTCTCTGGAAACACCATATATTTT CASSLGGDRSFSGNTIYF 18 . . TRBJ1-3 TRBV5-6
TGCGCCAGCACCATAGAGGGGTTTCCCACAGATACGCAGTATTTT CASTIEGFPTDTQYF 15 . . TRBJ2-3 TRBV5-1
TGCAGCGCTGGGGACGGAGGTTGGGGGACCCAGTACTTC CSAGDGGWGTQYF 13 . . TRBJ2-5 TRBV29-1
TGCGCCAGCAGCTTGCGTGCTGGCTATGGCTACACCTTC CASSLRAGYGYTF 13 . . TRBJ1-2 TRBV5-1
TGTGCCAGCAGCGTGAATAGCGGGGGGTACAATGAGCAGTTCTTC CASSVNSGGYNEQFF 15 . TRBD2 TRBJ2-1 TRBV9
TGTGCCTGGAGTGCTTCATTGGCAGGGAACTATGGCTACACCTTC CAWSASLAGNYGYTF 15 . . TRBJ1-2 TRBV30
TGTGCCAGCAGCTCCGGGACAGGGTTCTACGAGCAGTACTTC CASSSGTGFYEQYF 14 . TRBD1 TRBJ2-7 TRBV7-2
TGTGCCAGCAGAGAAGCACAGGGCTCTAGCACAGATACGCAGTATTTT CASREAQGSSTDTQYF 16 . . TRBJ2-3 TRBV6-1
TGCAGCGTTGGGTTACGGGAAAGTAATTCACCCCTCCACTTT CSVGLRESNSPLHF 14 . . TRBJ1-6 TRBV29-1
TGTGCCAGCAGCCTCCTAATTTTAACAGATACGCAGTATTTT CASSLLILTDTQYF 14 once . TRBJ2-3 TRBV11-2
TGTGCCTGTGCCGGGTCCTACAATCAGCCCCAGCATTTT CACAGSYNQPQHF 13 . . TRBJ1-5 TRBV30
TGTGCCAGTAGTACCGGGACTGCAACTAATGAAAAACTGTTTTTT CASSTGTATNEKLFF 15 . . TRBJ1-4 TRBV19
TGTGCCAGCAGCTTGAGGAGCATGAACACTGAAGCTTTCTTT CASSLRSMNTEAFF 14 . . TRBJ1-1 TRBV5-4
TGTGCCACCAGCACCGACCGGGGCGGGGGCCAACTTTACGAGCAGTACTTC CATSTDRGGGQLYEQYF 17 . . TRBJ2-7 TRBV15
TGTGCCAGCAGCTTAGAGACAGGGGCAGCCTATGGCTACACCTTC CASSLETGAAYGYTF 15 . TRBD1 TRBJ1-2 TRBV7-2
TGTGCCAGCCCGCCGTGTGAGACCCAGTACTTC CASPPCETQYF 11 once . TRBJ2-5 TRBV27